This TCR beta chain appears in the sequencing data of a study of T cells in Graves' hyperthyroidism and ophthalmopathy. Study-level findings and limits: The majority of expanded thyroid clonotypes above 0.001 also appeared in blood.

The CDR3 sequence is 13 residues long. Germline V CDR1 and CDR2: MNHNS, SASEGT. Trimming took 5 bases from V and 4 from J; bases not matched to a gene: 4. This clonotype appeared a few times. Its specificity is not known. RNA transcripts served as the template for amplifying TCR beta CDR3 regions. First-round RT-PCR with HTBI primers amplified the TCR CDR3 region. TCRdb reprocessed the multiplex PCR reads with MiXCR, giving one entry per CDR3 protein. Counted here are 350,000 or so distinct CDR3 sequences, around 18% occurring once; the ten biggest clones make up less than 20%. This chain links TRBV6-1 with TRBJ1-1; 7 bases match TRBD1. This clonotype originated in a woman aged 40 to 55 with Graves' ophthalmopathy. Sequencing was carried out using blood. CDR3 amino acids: CASSTNRGTEAFF. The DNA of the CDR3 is TGTGCCAGCAGTACAAACAGGGGCACTGAAGCTTTCTTT.